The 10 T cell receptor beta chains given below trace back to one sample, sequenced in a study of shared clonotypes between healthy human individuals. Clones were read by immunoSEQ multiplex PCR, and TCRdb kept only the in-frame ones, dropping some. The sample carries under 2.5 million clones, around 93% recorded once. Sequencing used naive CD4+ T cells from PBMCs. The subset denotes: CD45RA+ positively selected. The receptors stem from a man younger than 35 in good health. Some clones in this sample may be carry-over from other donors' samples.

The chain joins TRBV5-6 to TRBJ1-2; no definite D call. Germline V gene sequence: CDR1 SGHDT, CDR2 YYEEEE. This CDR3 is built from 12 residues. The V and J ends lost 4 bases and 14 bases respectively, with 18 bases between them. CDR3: CASSVGVGVKTF. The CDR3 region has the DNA TGTGCCAGCAGCGTGGGAGTCGGTGTGAAGACCTTC.

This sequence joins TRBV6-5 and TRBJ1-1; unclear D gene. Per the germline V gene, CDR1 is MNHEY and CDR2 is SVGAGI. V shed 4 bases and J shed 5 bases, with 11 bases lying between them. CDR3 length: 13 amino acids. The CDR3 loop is CASSSTVRTEAFF. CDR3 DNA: TGTGCCAGCAGTTCTACGGTTAGGACTGAAGCTTTCTTT.

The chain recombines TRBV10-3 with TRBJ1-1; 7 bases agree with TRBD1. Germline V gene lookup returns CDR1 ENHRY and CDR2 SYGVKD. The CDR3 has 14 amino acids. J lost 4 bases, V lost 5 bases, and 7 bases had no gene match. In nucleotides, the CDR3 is TGTGCCATCAGTCAAAGACAGGGAACCACTGAAGCTTTCTTT. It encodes CAISQRQGTTEAFF.

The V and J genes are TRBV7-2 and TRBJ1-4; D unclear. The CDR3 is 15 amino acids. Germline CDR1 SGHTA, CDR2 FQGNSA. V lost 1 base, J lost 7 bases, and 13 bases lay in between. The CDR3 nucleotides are TGTGCCAGCAGCTTAGGAGGTGCGGTGACTGAAAAACTGTTTTTT. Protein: CASSLGGAVTEKLFF.

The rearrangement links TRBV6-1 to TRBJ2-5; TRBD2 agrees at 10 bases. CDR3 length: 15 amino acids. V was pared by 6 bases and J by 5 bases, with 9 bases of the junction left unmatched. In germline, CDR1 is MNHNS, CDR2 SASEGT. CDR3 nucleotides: TGTGCCAGCAGACCCAGCGGGAGGGGACGTGAGACCCAGTACTTC. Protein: CASRPSGRGRETQYF.

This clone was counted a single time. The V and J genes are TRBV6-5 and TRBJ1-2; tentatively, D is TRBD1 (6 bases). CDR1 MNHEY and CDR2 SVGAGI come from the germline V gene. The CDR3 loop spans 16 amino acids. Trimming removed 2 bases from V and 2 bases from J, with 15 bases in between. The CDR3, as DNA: TGTGCCAGCAGTTACGATCTTTGGACAGCAAACTATGGCTACACCTTC. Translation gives CASSYDLWTANYGYTF.

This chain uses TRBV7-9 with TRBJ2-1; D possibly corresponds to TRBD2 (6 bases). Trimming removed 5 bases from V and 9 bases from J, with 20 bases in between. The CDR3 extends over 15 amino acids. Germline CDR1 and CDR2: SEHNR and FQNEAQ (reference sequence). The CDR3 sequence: CASSPRGGEGGEQFF. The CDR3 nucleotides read TGTGCCAGCAGCCCCCGGGGAGGTGAGGGTGGTGAGCAGTTCTTC.

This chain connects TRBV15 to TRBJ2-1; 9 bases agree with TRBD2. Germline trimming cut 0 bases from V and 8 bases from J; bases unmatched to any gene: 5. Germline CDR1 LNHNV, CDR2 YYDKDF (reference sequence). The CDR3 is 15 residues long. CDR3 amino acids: CATSRDGGRVYEQFF. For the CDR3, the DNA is TGTGCCACCAGCAGAGACGGCGGGAGGGTCTATGAGCAGTTCTTC.

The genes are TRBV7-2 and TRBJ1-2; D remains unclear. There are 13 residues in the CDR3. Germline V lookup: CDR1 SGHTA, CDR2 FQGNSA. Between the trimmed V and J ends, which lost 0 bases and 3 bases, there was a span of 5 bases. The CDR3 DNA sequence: TGTGCCAGCAGCTTAGCGCTGGACTATGGCTACACCTTC. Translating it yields CASSLALDYGYTF. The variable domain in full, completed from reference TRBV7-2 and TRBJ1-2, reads GAGVSQSPSNKVTEKGKDVELRCDPISGHTALYWYRQSLGQGLEFLIYFQGNSAPDKSGLPSDRFSAERTGGSVSTLTIQRTQQEDSAVYLCASSLALDYGYTFGSGTRLTVV.

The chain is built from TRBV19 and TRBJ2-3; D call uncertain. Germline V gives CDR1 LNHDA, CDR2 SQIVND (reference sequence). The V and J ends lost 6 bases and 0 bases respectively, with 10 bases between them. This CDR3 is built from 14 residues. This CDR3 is CASRRAASTDTQYF. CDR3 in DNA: TGTGCCAGTAGAAGGGCAGCTAGCACAGATACGCAGTATTTT. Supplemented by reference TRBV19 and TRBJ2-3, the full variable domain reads DGGITQSPKYLFRKEGQNVTLSCEQNLNHDAMYWYRQDPGQGLRLIYYSQIVNDFQKGDIAEGYSVSREKKESFPLTVTSAQKNPTAFYLCASRRAASTDTQYFGPGTRLTVL.